This T cell receptor beta chain derives from a study of sequential checkpoint blockade in melanoma. Study in general: Both treatment sequences were followed by maintenance nivolumab. About 90 pretreatment tumor DNA samples were TCRβ immunosequenced. Over 20 patients had matched tumor biopsies before treatment and at week 13 after nivolumab or ipilimumab alone.

Treatment of the sample: randomized to nivolumab then ipilimumab (arm A) or the reverse (arm B). Profiled with immunoSEQ multiplex PCR; TCRdb holds only in-frame clones, not every one. The sample yields approximately 3,000 clones, around 20% seen once. The CDR3 contains 12 residues. The V end lost 2 bases, the J end lost 1 base, and 2 bases lay between the germline ends. Germline CDR1 reads ENHRY; CDR2 reads SYGVKD. The chain joins TRBV10-3 to TRBJ1-1; D uncertain. The specimen comprised tumor tissue (inferred from file names), sampled from a patient given nivolumab and ipilimumab in sequence. The TCR was taken from a human donor with melanoma. The CDR3 is CAISEGNTEAFF. The CDR3 DNA reads as TGTGCCATCAGTGAGGGGAACACTGAAGCTTTCTTT.